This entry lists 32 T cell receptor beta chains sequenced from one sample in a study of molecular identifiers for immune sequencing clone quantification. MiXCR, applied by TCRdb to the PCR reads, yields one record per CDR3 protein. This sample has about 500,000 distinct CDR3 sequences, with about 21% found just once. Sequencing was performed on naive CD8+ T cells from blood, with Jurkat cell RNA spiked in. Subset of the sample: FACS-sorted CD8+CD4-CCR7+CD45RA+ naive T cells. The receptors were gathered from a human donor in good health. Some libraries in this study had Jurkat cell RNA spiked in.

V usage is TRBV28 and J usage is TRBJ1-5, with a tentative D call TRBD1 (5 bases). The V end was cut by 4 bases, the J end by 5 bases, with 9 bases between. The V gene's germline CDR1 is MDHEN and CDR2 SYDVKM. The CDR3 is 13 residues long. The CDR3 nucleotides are TGTGCCAGCAGTTCCCTAGGGGATCAGCCCCAGCATTTT. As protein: CASSSLGDQPQHF.

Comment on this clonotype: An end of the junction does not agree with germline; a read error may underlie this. The chain's CDR3 is CASSPGGGYEKYF. In DNA form, the CDR3 reads TGTGCCAGCAGCCCTGGCGGGGGCTACGAGAAGTACTTC. This chain uses TRBV4-2 with TRBJ2-7; maybe TRBD2 (7 bases). There are 13 residues in the CDR3. CDR1 is LGHNA and CDR2 is YNFKEQ in the germline V gene.

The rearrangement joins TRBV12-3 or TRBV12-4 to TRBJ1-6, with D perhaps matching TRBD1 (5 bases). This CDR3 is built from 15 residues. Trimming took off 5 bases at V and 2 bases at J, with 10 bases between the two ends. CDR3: CASSQAGPYNSPLHF. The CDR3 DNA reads TGTGCCAGCAGTCAAGCAGGGCCCTATAATTCACCCCTCCACTTT.

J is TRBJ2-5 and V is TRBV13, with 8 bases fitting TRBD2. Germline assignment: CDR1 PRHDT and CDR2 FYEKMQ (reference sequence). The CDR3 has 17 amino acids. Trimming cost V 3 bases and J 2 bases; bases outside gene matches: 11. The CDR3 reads CASSFGGTSFVQETQYF. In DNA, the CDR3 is TGTGCCAGCAGCTTCGGCGGGACTAGTTTCGTTCAAGAGACCCAGTACTTC.

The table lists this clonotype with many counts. For the CDR3, the DNA is TGCAGCGTTGAAGCGGGGTACGAGCAGTACTTC. This encodes CSVEAGYEQYF. The gene calls are TRBV29-1 and TRBJ2-7, with a weak D call TRBD2 (5 bases). V shed 1 base and J shed 4 bases, with 5 bases lying between them. The CDR3 has 11 residues. Germline-derived CDR1 and CDR2 are SQVTM and ANQGSEA.

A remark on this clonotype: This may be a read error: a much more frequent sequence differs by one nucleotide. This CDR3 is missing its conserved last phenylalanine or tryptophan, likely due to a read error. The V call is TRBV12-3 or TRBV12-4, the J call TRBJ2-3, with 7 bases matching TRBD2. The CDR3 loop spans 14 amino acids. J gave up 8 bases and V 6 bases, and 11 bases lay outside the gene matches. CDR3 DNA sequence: TGTGCCAGCAGCGTTAGCGGGCCCATCAGTACGCAGTATGTT. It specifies CASSVSGPISTQYV.

The DNA of the CDR3 is TGCAGTGCTAGAGACTGGACAGGGGACCCCTATGGCTACACCTTC. It translates to CSARDWTGDPYGYTF. This rearrangement joins TRBV20-1 to TRBJ1-2; 9 bases fit TRBD1. This CDR3 has 15 amino acids. The junction had 6 bases not matched to a gene; V was cut back by 0 bases and J by 4 bases. Germline-derived CDR1 and CDR2 are DFQATT and SNEGSKA (reference sequence).

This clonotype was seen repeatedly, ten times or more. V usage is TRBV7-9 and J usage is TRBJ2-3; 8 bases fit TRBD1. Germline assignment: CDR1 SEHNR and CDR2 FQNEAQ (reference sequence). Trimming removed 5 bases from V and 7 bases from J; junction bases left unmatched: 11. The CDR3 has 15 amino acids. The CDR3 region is CASSAPGQEVYTQYF. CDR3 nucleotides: TGTGCCAGCAGCGCGCCGGGACAGGAGGTTTATACGCAGTATTTT.

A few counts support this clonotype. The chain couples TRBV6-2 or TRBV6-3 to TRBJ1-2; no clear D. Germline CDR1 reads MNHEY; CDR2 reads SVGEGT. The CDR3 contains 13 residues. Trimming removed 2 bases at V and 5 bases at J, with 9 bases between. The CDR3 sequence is CASSYVSLYGYTF. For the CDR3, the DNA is TGTGCCAGCAGTTACGTCTCATTGTATGGCTACACCTTC.

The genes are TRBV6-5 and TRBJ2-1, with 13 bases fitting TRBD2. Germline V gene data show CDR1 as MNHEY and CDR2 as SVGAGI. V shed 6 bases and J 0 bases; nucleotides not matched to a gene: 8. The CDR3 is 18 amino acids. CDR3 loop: CASRPGLAGAYSYNEQFF. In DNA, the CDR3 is TGTGCCAGCAGGCCCGGACTAGCGGGGGCTTACTCCTACAATGAGCAGTTCTTC.

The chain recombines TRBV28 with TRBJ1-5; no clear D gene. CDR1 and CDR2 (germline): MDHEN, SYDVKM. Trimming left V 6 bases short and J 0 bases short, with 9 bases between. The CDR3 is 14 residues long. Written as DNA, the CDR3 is TGTGCCAGCAGCCAACGAAGTAGCAATCAGCCCCAGCATTTT. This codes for CASSQRSSNQPQHF.

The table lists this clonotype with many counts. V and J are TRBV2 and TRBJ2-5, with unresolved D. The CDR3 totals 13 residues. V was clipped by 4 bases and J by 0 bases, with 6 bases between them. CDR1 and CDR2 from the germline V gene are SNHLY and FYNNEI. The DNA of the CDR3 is TGTGCCAGCAGTGGGCAGAACCAAGAGACCCAGTACTTC. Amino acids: CASSGQNQETQYF.

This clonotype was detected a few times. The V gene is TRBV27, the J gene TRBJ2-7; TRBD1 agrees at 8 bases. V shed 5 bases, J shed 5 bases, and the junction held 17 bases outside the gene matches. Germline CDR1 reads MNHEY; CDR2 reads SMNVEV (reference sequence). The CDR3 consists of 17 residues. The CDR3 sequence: CASSPPPLRQGSDEQYF. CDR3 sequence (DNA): TGTGCCAGCAGTCCCCCGCCCCTAAGACAGGGGTCGGACGAGCAGTACTTC.

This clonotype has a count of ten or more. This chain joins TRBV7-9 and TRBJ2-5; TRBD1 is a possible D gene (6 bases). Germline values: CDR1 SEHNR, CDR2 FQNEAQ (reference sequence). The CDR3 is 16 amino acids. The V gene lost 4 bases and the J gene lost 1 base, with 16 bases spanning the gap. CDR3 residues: CASSSSVGRGQETQYF. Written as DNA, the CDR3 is TGTGCCAGCAGCTCATCCGTGGGCAGGGGCCAAGAGACCCAGTACTTC. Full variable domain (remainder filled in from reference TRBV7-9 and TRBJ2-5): DTGVSQNPRHKITKRGQNVTFRCDPISEHNRLYWYRQTLGQGPEFLTYFQNEAQLEKSRLLSDRFSAERPKGSFSTLEIQRTEQGDSAMYLCASSSSVGRGQETQYFGPGTRLLVL.

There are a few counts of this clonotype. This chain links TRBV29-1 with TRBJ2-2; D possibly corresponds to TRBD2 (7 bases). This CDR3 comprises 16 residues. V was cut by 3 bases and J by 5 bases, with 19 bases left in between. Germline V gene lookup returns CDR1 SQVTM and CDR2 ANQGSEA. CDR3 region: CSVDSARGGGTGELFF. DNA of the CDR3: TGCAGCGTTGACTCTGCGAGGGGGGGAGGAACCGGGGAGCTGTTTTTT.

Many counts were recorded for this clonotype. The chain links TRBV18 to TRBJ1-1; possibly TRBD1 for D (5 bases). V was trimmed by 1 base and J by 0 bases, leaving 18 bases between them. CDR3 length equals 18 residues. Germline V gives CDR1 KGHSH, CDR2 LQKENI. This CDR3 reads CASSPLTERGTLNTEAFF. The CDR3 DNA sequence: TGTGCCAGCTCACCACTTACAGAAAGGGGAACCCTGAACACTGAAGCTTTCTTT.

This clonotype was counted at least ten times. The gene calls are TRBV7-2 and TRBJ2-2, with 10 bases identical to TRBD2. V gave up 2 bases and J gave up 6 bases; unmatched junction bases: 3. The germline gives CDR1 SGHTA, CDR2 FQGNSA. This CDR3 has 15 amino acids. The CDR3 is CASSLTSGRAGELFF. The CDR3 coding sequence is TGTGCCAGCAGCTTAACCAGCGGGAGGGCCGGGGAGCTGTTTTTT.

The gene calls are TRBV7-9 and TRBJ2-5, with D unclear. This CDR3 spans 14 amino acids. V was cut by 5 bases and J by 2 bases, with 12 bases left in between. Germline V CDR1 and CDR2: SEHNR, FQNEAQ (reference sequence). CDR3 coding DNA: TGTGCCAGCAGCCGCCTCATAGAGCAAGAGACCCAGTACTTC. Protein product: CASSRLIEQETQYF.

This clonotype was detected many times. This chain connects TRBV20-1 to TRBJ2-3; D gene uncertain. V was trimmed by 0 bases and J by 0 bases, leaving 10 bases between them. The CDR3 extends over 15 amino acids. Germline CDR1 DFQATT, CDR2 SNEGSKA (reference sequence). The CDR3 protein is CSARDPSRSTDTQYF. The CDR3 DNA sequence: TGCAGTGCTAGAGATCCGAGCAGAAGCACAGATACGCAGTATTTT.

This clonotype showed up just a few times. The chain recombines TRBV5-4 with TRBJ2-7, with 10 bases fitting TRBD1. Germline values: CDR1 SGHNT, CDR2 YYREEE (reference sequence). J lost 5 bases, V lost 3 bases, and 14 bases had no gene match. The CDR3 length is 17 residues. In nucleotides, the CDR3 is TGTGCCAGCAGCTCCCCCTCGCTGACAGGGGGCATTAACGAGCAGTACTTC. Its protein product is CASSSPSLTGGINEQYF.

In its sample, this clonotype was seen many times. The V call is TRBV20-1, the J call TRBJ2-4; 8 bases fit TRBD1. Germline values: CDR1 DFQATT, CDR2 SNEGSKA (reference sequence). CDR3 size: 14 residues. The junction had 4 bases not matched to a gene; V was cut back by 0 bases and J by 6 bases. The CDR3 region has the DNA TGCAGTGCTAGAGAGACAGGGGCAGGAAACATTCAGTACTTC. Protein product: CSARETGAGNIQYF.

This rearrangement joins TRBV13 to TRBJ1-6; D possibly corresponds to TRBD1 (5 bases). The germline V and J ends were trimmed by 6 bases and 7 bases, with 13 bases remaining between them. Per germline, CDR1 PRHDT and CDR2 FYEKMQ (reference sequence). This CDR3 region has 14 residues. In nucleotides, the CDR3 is TGTGCCAGCAGTTGGGGGGGACCCAATTCACCCCTCCACTTT. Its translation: CASSWGGPNSPLHF.

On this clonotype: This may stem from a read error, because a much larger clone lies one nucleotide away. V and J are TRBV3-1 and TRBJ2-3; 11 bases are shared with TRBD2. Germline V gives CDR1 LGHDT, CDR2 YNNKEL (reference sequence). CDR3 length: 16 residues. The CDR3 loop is CASSQLAGGRTDAQYF. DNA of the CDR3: TGTGCCAGCAGCCAACTAGCGGGGGGCCGCACAGATGCGCAGTATTTT.

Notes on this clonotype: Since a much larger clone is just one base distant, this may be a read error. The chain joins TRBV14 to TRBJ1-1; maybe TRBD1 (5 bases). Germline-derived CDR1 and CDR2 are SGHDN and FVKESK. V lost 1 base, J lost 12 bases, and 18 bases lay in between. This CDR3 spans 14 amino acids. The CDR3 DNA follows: TGTGCCAGCAGCCAAGTTTGGGGGGAGCCTCTAACTTTCTTT. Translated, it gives CASSQVWGEPLTFF.

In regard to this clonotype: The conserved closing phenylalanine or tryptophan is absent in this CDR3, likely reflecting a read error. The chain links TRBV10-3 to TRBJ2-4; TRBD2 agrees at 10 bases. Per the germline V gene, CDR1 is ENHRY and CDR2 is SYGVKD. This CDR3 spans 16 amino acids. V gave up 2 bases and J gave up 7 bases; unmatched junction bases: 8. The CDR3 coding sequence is TGTGCCATCAGTGAGCTTAGCGGGGGGACGGGGAACATTCAGTACTCC. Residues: CAISELSGGTGNIQYS.

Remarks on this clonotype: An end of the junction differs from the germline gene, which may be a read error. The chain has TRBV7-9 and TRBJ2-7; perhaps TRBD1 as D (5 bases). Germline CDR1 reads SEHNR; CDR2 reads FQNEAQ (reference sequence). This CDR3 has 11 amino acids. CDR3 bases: TGTGCCAGCAGCAGGGGCCACGAGCATTACTTC. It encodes CASSRGHEHYF.

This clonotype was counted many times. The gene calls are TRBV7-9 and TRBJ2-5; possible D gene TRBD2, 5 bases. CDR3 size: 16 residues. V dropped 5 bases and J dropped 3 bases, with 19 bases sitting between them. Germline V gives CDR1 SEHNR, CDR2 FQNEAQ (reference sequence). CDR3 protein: CASSPQHAPGEETQYF. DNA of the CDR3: TGTGCCAGCAGCCCCCAACACGCCCCCGGGGAAGAGACCCAGTACTTC.

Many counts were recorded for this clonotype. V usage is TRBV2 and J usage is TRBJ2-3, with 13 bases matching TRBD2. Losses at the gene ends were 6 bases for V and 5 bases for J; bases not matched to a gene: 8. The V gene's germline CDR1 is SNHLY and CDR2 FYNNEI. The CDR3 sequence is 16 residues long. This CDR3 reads CASSDGLAGVRDTQYF. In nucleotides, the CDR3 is TGTGCCAGCAGCGATGGACTAGCGGGAGTCAGAGATACGCAGTATTTT. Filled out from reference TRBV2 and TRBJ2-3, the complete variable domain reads EPEVTQTPSHQVTQMGQEVILRCVPISNHLYFYWYRQILGQKVEFLVSFYNNEISEKSEIFDDQFSVERPDGSNFTLKIRSTKLEDSAMYFCASSDGLAGVRDTQYFGPGTRLTVL.

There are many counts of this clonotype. CDR3 nucleotides: TGTGCCAGCAGCCAAGGACTAGTCGCGCAGTATTTT. This encodes CASSQGLVAQYF. The chain uses TRBV4-2 and TRBJ2-3; tentative D call: TRBD2 (6 bases). CDR1 and CDR2 (germline): LGHNA, YNFKEQ. Trimming left V 1 base short and J 10 bases short, with 9 bases between. CDR3 size: 12 residues.

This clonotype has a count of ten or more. The CDR3 sequence: CASNLWDSNQPQHF. The CDR3 coding sequence is TGTGCCAGCAACCTTTGGGACAGCAATCAGCCCCAGCATTTT. The rearrangement joins TRBV2 to TRBJ1-5, with D perhaps TRBD1 (5 bases). The CDR3 covers 14 residues. V was cut by 7 bases and J by 1 base, with 11 bases left in between. CDR1 SNHLY and CDR2 FYNNEI come from the germline V gene.

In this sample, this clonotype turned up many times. The CDR3 DNA follows: TGCGCCAGCAGTGACCGACTAGCGGGGGGGCTGGCAGATACGCAGTATTTT. It encodes CASSDRLAGGLADTQYF. The chain couples TRBV10-2 to TRBJ2-3; 14 nucleotides align to TRBD2. This CDR3 contains 17 residues. After removal of 3 bases from V and 4 bases from J, the junction contained 6 bases not matched to a gene. Germline V gene sequence: CDR1 WSHSY, CDR2 SAAADI.

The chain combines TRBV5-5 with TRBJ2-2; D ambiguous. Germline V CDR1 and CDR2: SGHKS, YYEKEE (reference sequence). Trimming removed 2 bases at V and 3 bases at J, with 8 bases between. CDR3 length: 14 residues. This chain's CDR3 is CASSFWQHTGELFF. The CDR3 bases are TGTGCCAGCAGCTTTTGGCAGCACACCGGGGAGCTGTTTTTT.